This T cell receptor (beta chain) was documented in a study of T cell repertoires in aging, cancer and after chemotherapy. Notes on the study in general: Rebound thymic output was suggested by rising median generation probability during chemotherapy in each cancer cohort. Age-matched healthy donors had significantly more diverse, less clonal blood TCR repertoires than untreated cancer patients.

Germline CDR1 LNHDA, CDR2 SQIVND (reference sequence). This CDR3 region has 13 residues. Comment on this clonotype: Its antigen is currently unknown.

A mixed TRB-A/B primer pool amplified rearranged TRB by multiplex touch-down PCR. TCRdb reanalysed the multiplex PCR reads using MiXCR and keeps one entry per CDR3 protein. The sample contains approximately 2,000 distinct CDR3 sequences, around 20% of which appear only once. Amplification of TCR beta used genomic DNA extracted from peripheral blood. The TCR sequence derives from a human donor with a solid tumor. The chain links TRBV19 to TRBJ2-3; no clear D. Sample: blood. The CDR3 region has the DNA TGTGTTAGTAGTATGCGGTCATCGGATACGCAGTATTTT. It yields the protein CVSSMRSSDTQYF. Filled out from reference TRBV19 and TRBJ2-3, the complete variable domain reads DGGITQSPKYLFRKEGQNVTLSCEQNLNHDAMYWYRQDPGQGLRLIYYSQIVNDFQKGDIAEGYSVSREKKESFPLTVTSAQKNPTAFYLCVSSMRSSDTQYFGPGTRLTVL.